A single sample gave rise to the 20 T cell receptor beta chains below, sequenced in a study of OX40 agonist ivuxolimab in advanced cancers. Clones were sequenced by immunoSEQ multiplex PCR, and TCRdb holds only the in-frame ones, with some missing. The table shows around 60,000 clones, with 75% to 85% occurring only once. The material sequenced was CD4+ or CD8+ T cells sorted from blood, taken in a trial of the OX40 agonist ivuxolimab. The source of these receptors is an adult with an advanced solid tumor such as melanoma, head and neck, liver or kidney cancer.

V usage is TRBV28 and J usage is TRBJ2-1; TRBD2 is a possible D gene (5 bases). CDR1 is MDHEN and CDR2 is SYDVKM in the germline V gene. The CDR3 has 15 amino acids. Deletions cut 6 bases from V and 7 bases from J, with 19 bases between. For the CDR3, the DNA is TGTGCCAGCAGCTCCATGAGGGTAATAACGAATGAGCAGTTCTTC. Translated, it gives CASSSMRVITNEQFF.

The V gene is TRBV19, the J gene TRBJ1-2; 7 nucleotides align to TRBD1. CDR3 length equals 15 residues. V lost 5 bases to trimming and J lost 4 bases; unmatched junction nucleotides: 10. Germline CDR1 and CDR2: LNHDA and SQIVND (reference sequence). CDR3 protein: CASSPTGDMSYGYTF. CDR3 sequence (DNA): TGTGCCAGTAGTCCCACAGGGGATATGAGCTATGGCTACACCTTC.

Here the CDR3 DNA reads TGCGCCAGCACCCTAACTAGCGGGGGGGCCTTTGAGCAGTTCTTC. Translating it yields CASTLTSGGAFEQFF. This chain joins TRBV10-2 and TRBJ2-1; 13 bases fit TRBD2. This CDR3 has 15 residues. The J segment lost 9 bases and the V segment lost 7 bases, leaving 9 bases of the junction unmatched. Germline values: CDR1 WSHSY, CDR2 SAAADI.

This chain uses TRBV7-9 with TRBJ1-2; no clear D. Per the germline V gene, CDR1 is SEHNR and CDR2 is FQNEAQ (reference sequence). With 5 bases removed from V and 2 bases from J, the gap between germline ends came to 18 bases. This CDR3 has 16 residues. The CDR3 loop reads CASSPGEWARNYGYTF. In nucleotides, the CDR3 is TGTGCCAGCAGCCCTGGTGAGTGGGCGAGGAACTATGGCTACACCTTC.

The rearrangement links TRBV11-2 to TRBJ2-2; no definite D call. The V gene's germline CDR1 is SGHAT and CDR2 FQNNGV. The CDR3 runs 12 residues. Trimming took 0 bases from V and 9 from J, leaving 5 bases between them. The CDR3 here is CASSLDFRELFF. The CDR3 region has the DNA TGTGCCAGCAGCTTAGATTTCCGGGAGCTGTTTTTT. The whole variable domain, remainder taken from reference TRBV11-2 and TRBJ2-2, is EAGVAQSPRYKIIEKRQSVAFWCNPISGHATLYWYQQILGQGPKLLIQFQNNGVVDDSQLPKDRFSAERLKGVDSTLKIQPAKLEDSAVYLCASSLDFRELFFGEGSRLTVL.

This clone was picked up one time. The chain is built from TRBV19 and TRBJ1-5; 9 nucleotides match TRBD1. CDR3 length equals 15 residues. The ends lost 5 bases at V and 2 bases at J; junction bases unmatched: 4. In germline, CDR1 is LNHDA, CDR2 SQIVND (reference sequence). In DNA form, the CDR3 reads TGTGCCAGTAGTCCCTGGACAGGGGGCAATCAGCCCCAGCATTTT. Translation gives CASSPWTGGNQPQHF.

The chain uses TRBV5-6 and TRBJ1-1; no firm D call. Trimming left V 0 bases short and J 8 bases short, with 11 bases between. Per germline, CDR1 SGHDT and CDR2 YYEEEE. This CDR3 comprises 13 residues. The CDR3 DNA follows: TGTGCCAGCAGCTTGGAGTCTGGGCAGGAAGCTTTCTTT. It is translated as CASSLESGQEAFF.

This chain uses TRBV19 with TRBJ2-7; 8 bases map to TRBD2. Per germline, CDR1 LNHDA and CDR2 SQIVND (reference sequence). The trim removed 3 bases at V and 2 bases at J, leaving 6 bases unmatched. The CDR3 sequence is 15 residues long. The CDR3 sequence: CASSIGAGGPYEQYF. CDR3 coding DNA: TGTGCCAGTAGTATTGGGGCGGGAGGCCCCTACGAGCAGTACTTC.

The chain uses TRBV20-1 and TRBJ2-7; TRBD2 might be the D (6 bases). The germline CDR1 and CDR2 sequences are DFQATT and SNEGSKA (reference sequence). Trimming took off 6 bases at V and 7 bases at J, with 10 bases between the two ends. This CDR3 contains 10 residues. The CDR3 is CSAQLAEQYF. CDR3 sequence (DNA): TGCAGTGCCCAACTAGCAGAGCAGTACTTC.

The rearrangement links TRBV2 to TRBJ2-5; TRBD2 matches at 7 bases. There are 13 residues in the CDR3. Germline lookup yields CDR1 SNHLY and CDR2 FYNNEI. The V segment lost 8 bases and the J segment 4 bases; nucleotides outside the gene matches: 7. The CDR3 is CASPASGPETQYF. In nucleotides, the CDR3 is TGTGCCAGCCCAGCTAGCGGCCCAGAGACCCAGTACTTC.

The chain carries TRBV27 and TRBJ1-1; no reliable D call. The CDR3 has 11 amino acids. Per the germline V gene, CDR1 is MNHEY and CDR2 is SMNVEV (reference sequence). V was shortened by 7 bases and J by 7 bases, with 10 bases between the two germline ends. CDR3 in amino acids: CASKALDEAFF. CDR3 DNA: TGTGCCAGCAAGGCCCTCGATGAAGCTTTCTTT.

This clone was seen only a few times. The chain is built from TRBV15 and TRBJ1-1; a possible D gene is TRBD1 (5 bases). This CDR3 is built from 13 residues. Per the germline V gene, CDR1 is LNHNV and CDR2 is YYDKDF (reference sequence). Trimming removed 2 bases at V and 5 bases at J, with 9 bases between. CDR3 nucleotide sequence: TGTGCCACCAGCAGACCCAGGGCTACTGAAGCTTTCTTT. Its translation: CATSRPRATEAFF.

This clone showed up just a few times. The rearrangement joins TRBV27 to TRBJ2-5; the match to TRBD2 covers 11 bases. CDR3 length equals 19 residues. Trimming took 2 bases from V and 0 from J; bases not matched to a gene: 11. The germline gives CDR1 MNHEY, CDR2 SMNVEV (reference sequence). The CDR3 is CASSLRGTSGNVDQETQYF. CDR3 sequence (DNA): TGTGCCAGCAGTTTACGCGGGACTAGCGGAAACGTGGACCAAGAGACCCAGTACTTC.

J is TRBJ1-4 and V is TRBV27; D gene unclear. V was trimmed by 7 bases and J by 8 bases, leaving 17 bases between them. This CDR3 comprises 14 residues. The germline CDR1 and CDR2 sequences are MNHEY and SMNVEV (reference sequence). The CDR3 nucleotides are TGTGCCAGCACCTTGAGAGGAGTGCAGGAAAAACTGTTTTTT. Amino acid sequence: CASTLRGVQEKLFF. Drawing the rest from reference TRBV27 and TRBJ1-4, the complete variable domain is EAQVTQNPRYLITVTGKKLTVTCSQNMNHEYMSWYRQDPGLGLRQIYYSMNVEVTDKGDVPEGYKVSRKEKRNFPLILESPSPNQTSLYFCASTLRGVQEKLFFGSGTQLSVL.

The V gene is TRBV7-9, the J gene TRBJ2-7; 10 nucleotides align to TRBD1. The CDR3 is made up of 15 amino acids. V gave up 6 bases and J gave up 6 bases; unmatched junction bases: 11. CDR1 and CDR2 from the germline V gene are SEHNR and FQNEAQ (reference sequence). The DNA for the CDR3 is TGTGCCAGCAGTGTAACCGGGACAGGGGTAACCGAGCAGTACTTC. Its protein product is CASSVTGTGVTEQYF.

V and J are TRBV27 and TRBJ2-3, with TRBD2 matching over 7 bases. Trimming cost V 3 bases and J 1 base; bases outside gene matches: 4. This CDR3 is 15 amino acids long. Per the germline V gene, CDR1 is MNHEY and CDR2 is SMNVEV (reference sequence). As DNA, the CDR3 is TGTGCCAGCAGTTTTGCTAGCGGTGGCACAGATACGCAGTATTTT. Translation: CASSFASGGTDTQYF.

J is TRBJ2-6 and V is TRBV30; weak D call: TRBD2 (5 bases). The germline V and J ends were trimmed by 3 bases and 12 bases, with 9 bases remaining between them. The germline gives CDR1 GTSNPN, CDR2 SVGIG (reference sequence). This CDR3 comprises 11 residues. The CDR3 DNA sequence: TGTGCCTGGAGGAGGGAGACCGTCCTGACTTTC. This gives the protein CAWRRETVLTF.

This clone was seen a handful of times. V gene TRBV7-8 combines with J gene TRBJ2-7; 9 nucleotides match TRBD1. In germline, CDR1 is SGHVS, CDR2 FQNEAQ. Trimming cost V 7 bases and J 6 bases; bases outside gene matches: 4. This CDR3 spans 12 amino acids. Here the CDR3 DNA reads TGTGCCAGCACCGGGACAGGGATCGAGCAGTACTTC. Translating gives CASTGTGIEQYF.

The chain links TRBV6-1 to TRBJ2-3, with D possibly being TRBD2 (6 bases). V was cut by 6 bases and J by 2 bases, with 6 bases left in between. CDR3 length: 12 amino acids. Germline V gene lookup returns CDR1 MNHNS and CDR2 SASEGT. The DNA for the CDR3 is TGTGCCAGCAGGCGGGACACAGATACGCAGTATTTT. Translated: CASRRDTDTQYF.

This chain joins TRBV30 and TRBJ2-1, with D uncertain. The V gene lost 1 base and the J gene lost 9 bases, with 10 bases spanning the gap. The V gene's germline CDR1 is GTSNPN and CDR2 SVGIG (reference sequence). CDR3 size: 12 residues. The CDR3 reads CAWSGLAIEQFF. CDR3 bases: TGTGCCTGGAGTGGACTGGCCATTGAGCAGTTCTTC.